These 5 T cell receptor beta chains were sequenced from one sample in a study of shared T cell receptors in the human thymus. Repertoires were generated with immunoSEQ multiplex PCR, while TCRdb's copy carries only in-frame clones and drops some. Here the sample spans 700,000 or so clones, approximately 85% being singletons. These sequences were also reported in another study, on human thymus T cells.

Sequenced: thymocytes. The receptor set was obtained from a girl less than two years old with a congenital heart defect.

J is TRBJ1-2 and V is TRBV19, with D possibly TRBD1 on 6 matching bases. Looked up from germline, CDR1 is LNHDA and CDR2 is SQIVND (reference sequence). V lost 7 bases and J lost 0, with 21 bases in between. The CDR3 length is 17 residues. The CDR3 bases are TGTGCCAGTACCCAGGCGGGGGGGCTGTCTCCTAACTATGGCTACACCTTC. It specifies CASTQAGGLSPNYGYTF. Using reference TRBV19 and TRBJ1-2 for the parts outside the CDR3, the full variable domain is DGGITQSPKYLFRKEGQNVTLSCEQNLNHDAMYWYRQDPGQGLRLIYYSQIVNDFQKGDIAEGYSVSREKKESFPLTVTSAQKNPTAFYLCASTQAGGLSPNYGYTFGSGTRLTVV.

V gene TRBV10-3 combines with J gene TRBJ2-5; D is perhaps TRBD2 (5 bases). Trimming took off 3 bases at V and 5 bases at J, with 19 bases between the two ends. The CDR3 sequence is 16 residues long. Germline CDR1 ENHRY, CDR2 SYGVKD. CDR3 DNA: TGTGCCATCAGTGATTCCGGGGAGCCCTTAGGGGAGACCCAGTACTTC. Translation gives CAISDSGEPLGETQYF.

J is TRBJ2-6 and V is TRBV18; D gene unclear. Germline-derived CDR1 and CDR2 are KGHSH and LQKENI. The length of the CDR3 is 16 residues. Trimming removed 6 bases from V and 0 bases from J, with 12 bases in between. CDR3 region: CASSRYIISGANVLTF. The CDR3 DNA is TGTGCCAGCTCCCGCTATATTATCTCTGGGGCCAACGTCCTGACTTTC.

This clone has only one observation. The rearrangement links TRBV19 to TRBJ1-5; the match to TRBD1 covers 7 bases. The V gene end was trimmed by 7 bases and the J gene end by 0 bases; junction bases not matched to a gene: 9. Germline V gives CDR1 LNHDA, CDR2 SQIVND (reference sequence). This CDR3 region has 16 residues. The CDR3 protein is CASNPDRTYSNQPQHF. CDR3 in DNA: TGTGCCAGTAATCCGGACAGGACGTATAGCAATCAGCCCCAGCATTTT.

This rearrangement joins TRBV6-6 to TRBJ2-2; the match to TRBD1 covers 7 bases. Germline V gives CDR1 MNHNY, CDR2 SVGAGI (reference sequence). This CDR3 contains 16 residues. V shed 1 base, J shed 4 bases, and the junction held 6 bases outside the gene matches. The CDR3 sequence: CASSYFETGFTGELFF. As DNA, the CDR3 is TGTGCCAGCAGTTACTTCGAGACAGGGTTCACCGGGGAGCTGTTTTTT.